The 26 T cell receptor beta chains below come from one sample, sequenced in a study of T-cell memory formation after mild COVID-19. TCRdb reprocessed the 5' RACE reads via MiXCR and lists one record per CDR3 protein. This table has 550,000 to 650,000 distinct CDR3 sequences, 15% to 20% appearing once. The sample was PBMCs or a T cell subset sorted from them (not recorded which). These receptors were obtained from an adult woman who had mild COVID-19 (a few samples of this study predate the infection). Cell type and time point are not known.

This clonotype was recorded a few times. The CDR3 sequence is CASMSQSKGYTF. The CDR3 DNA follows: TGTGCCAGCATGAGCCAGTCTAAAGGCTACACCTTC. The genes are TRBV6-5 and TRBJ1-2; no clear D gene. Trimming stripped 7 bases from V and 8 bases from J, with 14 bases between. Germline lookup yields CDR1 MNHEY and CDR2 SVGAGI. CDR3 size: 12 residues.

This clonotype was picked up a small number of times. The chain recombines TRBV27 with TRBJ2-7; the match to TRBD1 covers 8 bases. The CDR3 extends over 16 amino acids. V shed 5 bases and J 3 bases; nucleotides not matched to a gene: 12. Germline assignment: CDR1 MNHEY and CDR2 SMNVEV (reference sequence). The CDR3: CASSNPPGQVRYEQYF. CDR3 sequence (DNA): TGTGCCAGCAGTAACCCCCCGGGACAGGTCCGCTACGAGCAGTACTTC.

This clonotype was counted only a few times. This CDR3 reads CASSPGTSGAGEQYF. Written as DNA, the CDR3 is TGTGCCAGCAGTCCCGGGACTAGCGGGGCTGGAGAGCAGTACTTC. The rearrangement uses TRBV12-3 or TRBV12-4 and TRBJ2-7; 13 bases are shared with TRBD2. V lost 5 bases, J lost 7 bases, and 8 bases stayed unmatched. The CDR3 loop spans 15 amino acids.

V gene TRBV11-3 combines with J gene TRBJ2-2; tentatively, D is TRBD1 (5 bases). Trimming removed 1 base at V and 2 bases at J, with 14 bases between. In germline, CDR1 is SGHNT, CDR2 YENEEA. This CDR3 region has 17 residues. The CDR3 DNA follows: TGTGCCAGCAGCTTAGGGGGCAGCTTTGATAACACCGGGGAGCTGTTTTTT. Translating gives CASSLGGSFDNTGELFF. Full variable domain (outside the CDR3, taken from reference TRBV11-3 and TRBJ2-2): EAGVVQSPRYKIIEKKQPVAFWCNPISGHNTLYWYLQNLGQGPELLIRYENEEAVDDSQLPKDRFSAERLKGVDSTLKIQPAELGDSAVYLCASSLGGSFDNTGELFFGEGSRLTVL.

The CDR3 DNA is TGTGCCACCAGCAGAGACGGCCGGGGTTCTGGAAACACCATATATTTT. Translation gives CATSRDGRGSGNTIYF. V usage is TRBV15 and J usage is TRBJ1-3; the D is unclear. V lost 0 bases and J lost 1, with 10 bases in between. The length of the CDR3 is 16 residues. Germline lookup yields CDR1 LNHNV and CDR2 YYDKDF (reference sequence). Complete variable domain (other parts from reference TRBV15 and TRBJ1-3): DAMVIQNPRYQVTQFGKPVTLSCSQTLNHNVMYWYQQKSSQAPKLLFHYYDKDFNNEADTPDNFQSRRPNTSFCFLDIRSPGLGDTAMYLCATSRDGRGSGNTIYFGEGSWLTVV.

This chain connects TRBV30 to TRBJ2-1, with TRBD2 matching over 8 bases. V gave up 2 bases and J gave up 10 bases; unmatched junction bases: 10. The CDR3 loop spans 14 amino acids. From germline, CDR1 is GTSNPN and CDR2 SVGIG (reference sequence). The CDR3 region has the DNA TGTGCCTGGAGTACAGGACTAGCTACGGCGGAGCAGTTCTTC. Encoded protein: CAWSTGLATAEQFF.

This clonotype has more than one count but fewer than ten. The chain recombines TRBV12-3 or TRBV12-4 with TRBJ1-1, with a tentative D call TRBD1 (5 bases). This CDR3 region has 16 residues. The V gene lost 3 bases and the J gene lost 2 bases, with 16 bases spanning the gap. The CDR3 spells CASSFGGGGFNTEAFF. The CDR3 region has the DNA TGTGCCAGCAGTTTTGGTGGTGGGGGGTTTAACACTGAAGCTTTCTTT.

V is TRBV5-1 and J is TRBJ2-7; TRBD2 is a possible D gene (5 bases). This CDR3 has 13 residues. The V and J ends lost 3 bases and 7 bases respectively, with 14 bases between them. Germline-derived CDR1 and CDR2 are SGHRS and YFSETQ. In DNA form, the CDR3 reads TGCGCCAGCAGCTACGACTATCTATCGGAGCAGTACTTC. Translating gives CASSYDYLSEQYF.

V gene TRBV7-8 combines with J gene TRBJ1-6, with D perhaps matching TRBD1 (5 bases). CDR3 length: 16 residues. Germline V gives CDR1 SGHVS, CDR2 FQNEAQ. The ends were cut back, 1 base at V and 10 bases at J, with 17 bases in the middle. The CDR3 loop is CASSLGWAGTESPLHF. The CDR3 DNA sequence: TGTGCCAGCAGCTTAGGATGGGCAGGGACCGAATCACCCCTCCACTTT.

The chain uses TRBV6-5 and TRBJ1-2, with D possibly TRBD1 on 6 matching bases. Trimming cost V 5 bases and J 4 bases, with 14 bases left between them. CDR1 is MNHEY and CDR2 is SVGAGI in the germline V gene. This CDR3 region has 14 residues. This CDR3 reads CASSGFRGSYGYTF. The DNA for the CDR3 is TGTGCCAGCAGTGGTTTCAGGGGTTCCTATGGCTACACCTTC.

This clonotype was detected only a few times. J is TRBJ2-2 and V is TRBV12-3 or TRBV12-4; 7 bases are a match to TRBD1. The CDR3 runs to 15 residues. V was clipped by 4 bases and J by 4 bases; unmatched bases: 6. As DNA, the CDR3 is TGTGCCAGCAGTTCTGACAGGGTGATCACCGGGGAGCTGTTTTTT. This translates into CASSSDRVITGELFF.

This rearrangement joins TRBV6-5 to TRBJ2-2, with 9 bases identical to TRBD1. Trimming took 6 bases from V and 3 from J; bases not matched to a gene: 5. The CDR3 is 15 residues long. Per the germline V gene, CDR1 is MNHEY and CDR2 is SVGAGI. The DNA for the CDR3 is TGTGCCAGCAGAAGGGACAGGGCCTACACCGGGGAGCTGTTTTTT. Translating it yields CASRRDRAYTGELFF.

The chain carries TRBV12-3 or TRBV12-4 and TRBJ1-2, with D perhaps TRBD1 (5 bases). This CDR3 spans 15 amino acids. The ends were cut back, 5 bases at V and 2 bases at J, with 15 bases in the middle. CDR3 nucleotides: TGTGCCAGCAGTGGGACCGGACTATTCAACTATGGCTACACCTTC. This gives the protein CASSGTGLFNYGYTF.

As to this clonotype: At one boundary the junction diverges from the germline segment, which might be a read error. The CDR3 nucleotides are TGTGCCAGCAGTTCTAAGGCGCGGCTCGCCTTC. Encoded protein: CASSSKARLAF. V and J are TRBV12-3 or TRBV12-4 and TRBJ1-2, with unresolved D. The CDR3 runs to 11 residues.

This clonotype occurred a few times. V is TRBV3-1 and J is TRBJ2-1, with 8 bases identical to TRBD2. J was trimmed by 2 bases and V by 4 bases; bases with no gene match: 4. Germline V gene sequence: CDR1 LGHDT, CDR2 YNNKEL (reference sequence). This CDR3 comprises 15 residues. The DNA for the CDR3 is TGTGCCAGCAGCCGCCGGGGGGGCCCCTACAATGAGCAGTTCTTC. Translation: CASSRRGGPYNEQFF.

The chain joins TRBV4-2 to TRBJ1-2, with a weak D call TRBD1 (5 bases). Trimming pared 0 bases from V and 4 bases from J, leaving 15 bases between. CDR3 size: 16 residues. Germline CDR1 reads LGHNA; CDR2 reads YNFKEQ. CDR3 in amino acids: CASSQDRDRITYGYTF. DNA of the CDR3: TGTGCCAGCAGCCAAGATCGCGACAGAATAACCTATGGCTACACCTTC.

This clonotype was detected many times. The chain combines TRBV3-1 with TRBJ2-3; D call uncertain. Trimming pared 0 bases from V and 5 bases from J, leaving 9 bases between. CDR1 and CDR2 (germline): LGHDT, YNNKEL (reference sequence). The CDR3 sequence is 14 residues long. The CDR3 nucleotides read TGTGCCAGCAGCCAAGATCCAGGAAGAGATACGCAGTATTTT. This sequence encodes CASSQDPGRDTQYF.

The sample holds a few counts of this clonotype. The chain carries TRBV30 and TRBJ1-1; a weak D match, TRBD1 (6 bases). Germline V gene lookup returns CDR1 GTSNPN and CDR2 SVGIG (reference sequence). V gave up 1 base and J gave up 5 bases, with 20 bases separating them. The CDR3 is 16 residues long. The CDR3 sequence: CAWSELSGHRRTEAFF. The CDR3 DNA is TGTGCCTGGAGTGAACTTTCGGGACACCGGAGGACTGAAGCTTTCTTT.

This clonotype was recorded a few times. V and J are TRBV9 and TRBJ2-1; the match to TRBD2 covers 9 bases. The V gene end was trimmed by 4 bases and the J gene end by 7 bases; junction bases not matched to a gene: 12. The length of the CDR3 is 16 residues. CDR1 SGDLS and CDR2 YYNGEE come from the germline V gene. The CDR3 here is CASSPERASGMNEQFF. As DNA, the CDR3 is TGTGCCAGCAGCCCAGAGAGGGCTAGCGGGATGAATGAGCAGTTCTTC.

The rearrangement joins TRBV9 to TRBJ2-1; 12 nucleotides line up with TRBD2. Looked up from germline, CDR1 is SGDLS and CDR2 is YYNGEE. The CDR3 is 16 amino acids. V shed 5 bases, J shed 9 bases, and the junction held 12 bases outside the gene matches. The CDR3 spells CASRAPSVGLAGEQFF. The DNA of the CDR3 is TGTGCCAGCAGGGCCCCCTCTGTGGGACTAGCGGGTGAGCAGTTCTTC.

The DNA for the CDR3 is TGTGCCAGCAGGCGCCGGGGGCGCCCTGGAAACACCATATATTTT. This codes for CASRRRGRPGNTIYF. The V and J genes are TRBV12-3 or TRBV12-4 and TRBJ1-3, with a tentative D call TRBD1 (6 bases). The CDR3 contains 15 residues. Trimming removed 6 bases at V and 2 bases at J, with 14 bases between.

This clonotype was seen a few times. V usage is TRBV21-1 and J usage is TRBJ2-2; the table's TRBD1 call for D was not verified on the DNA. TRBV21-1 is shown as a pseudogene. The CDR3 runs 14 residues. DNA of the CDR3: TGTGCCAGCAAGATCGCCAGGGGCACCGGGGAGCTGTTTTTT. It specifies CASKIARGTGELFF.

This sequence joins TRBV7-2 and TRBJ2-3; D call uncertain. The V and J ends lost 3 bases and 0 bases respectively, with 10 bases between them. CDR3 length equals 15 residues. From germline, CDR1 is SGHTA and CDR2 FQGNSA. In nucleotides, the CDR3 is TGTGCCAGCAGCTTCACAGTTTCTAGCACAGATACGCAGTATTTT. Encoded protein: CASSFTVSSTDTQYF.

A few counts support this clonotype. This chain links TRBV6-2 or TRBV6-3 with TRBJ1-5, with D possibly TRBD1 on 5 matching bases. Trimming pared 6 bases from V and 3 bases from J, leaving 18 bases between. Germline V gene sequence: CDR1 MNHEY, CDR2 SVGEGT. This CDR3 spans 16 amino acids. CDR3 residues: CASSPAGHGTNQPQHF. CDR3 sequence (DNA): TGTGCCAGCAGCCCAGCCGGACATGGGACCAATCAGCCCCAGCATTTT.

The chain joins TRBV9 to TRBJ2-3; 7 bases are shared with TRBD1. This CDR3 is 15 amino acids long. The V gene's germline CDR1 is SGDLS and CDR2 YYNGEE. Germline trimming cut 0 bases from V and 5 bases from J; bases unmatched to any gene: 6. CDR3 bases: TGTGCCAGCAGCGTAGCAGGGACAGATGGAGATACGCAGTATTTT. The encoded protein is CASSVAGTDGDTQYF.

This chain joins TRBV5-1 and TRBJ2-7; 14 positions match TRBD2. CDR1 SGHRS and CDR2 YFSETQ come from the germline V gene. CDR3 size: 19 residues. V was pared by 4 bases and J by 0 bases, with 12 bases of the junction left unmatched. The CDR3 DNA is TGCGCCAGCAGCCTCACGGGACTAGCGGGAGAGGGATTCTCCTACGAGCAGTACTTC. Its translation: CASSLTGLAGEGFSYEQYF.